The rows below give T cell receptor beta chains drawn from one sample of a study of T-cell memory formation after mild COVID-19. Via MiXCR, TCRdb re-called the 5' RACE reads, giving one row per CDR3 protein. The table includes roughly 190,000 distinct CDR3 sequences, around 27% detected once. Sequences were obtained from PBMCs or a T cell subset sorted from them (not recorded which). Every receptor here comes from an adult woman who had mild COVID-19 (a few samples of this study predate the infection). Cell type and time point are not known. The CDR3 runs from the conserved cysteine through the conserved F or W. The order of the fields is clone size, V gene, D gene, J gene, CDR3 protein, CDR3 DNA. A D gene is named only where the DNA matches it firmly. Clone size, where shown, is once, few, many, or a class for clones that have expanded.

>NA|TRBV5-1|NA|TRBJ2-3
CASSPGQPRGKDTQYF
TGCGCCAGCAGCCCTGGACAGCCTCGTGGTAAAGATACGCAGTATTTT
>NA|TRBV12-3/TRBV12-4|TRBD2|TRBJ2-3
CASRLTSGDGDTQYF
TGTGCCAGCAGACTTACAAGCGGGGATGGGGATACGCAGTATTTT
>NA|TRBV5-1|TRBD2|TRBJ2-5
CASSLVPSGRRETQYF
TGCGCCAGCAGCTTGGTACCCAGCGGGAGACGAGAGACCCAGTACTTC
>NA|TRBV15|TRBD1|TRBJ2-1
CATSRVRTGFYNEQFF
TGTGCCACCAGCAGAGTTCGGACAGGGTTCTACAATGAGCAGTTCTTC
>few|TRBV6-2/TRBV6-3|TRBD2|TRBJ2-1
CASRSGGVDEQFF
TGTGCCAGCCGCTCCGGGGGGGTGGATGAGCAGTTCTTC
>few|TRBV20-1|TRBD2|TRBJ2-3
CSARRLAGGPVTDTQYF
TGCAGTGCTAGACGGCTAGCGGGGGGGCCGGTCACAGATACGCAGTATTTT
>NA|TRBV2|TRBD1|TRBJ2-7
CASSRTGDSYEQYF
TGTGCCAGCAGTCGGACAGGGGACTCCTACGAGCAGTACTTC
>few|TRBV30|TRBD1|TRBJ1-1
CAWSSGQGNTEAFF
TGTGCCTGGAGCTCGGGACAGGGGAACACTGAAGCTTTCTTT
>few|TRBV5-5|TRBD1|TRBJ2-3
CASSFQGTGQDTQYF
TGTGCCAGCAGCTTTCAAGGGACAGGGCAAGATACGCAGTATTTT
>NA|TRBV20-1|TRBD2|TRBJ2-1
CSARLAGAEYNEQFF
TGCAGTGCTAGGCTAGCGGGAGCAGAGTACAATGAGCAGTTCTTC
>NA|TRBV6-2/TRBV6-3|NA|TRBJ2-1
CASDLGGGPYNEQFF
TGTGCCAGCGACTTAGGAGGGGGGCCCTACAATGAGCAGTTCTTC
>few|TRBV5-1|NA|TRBJ1-4
CASRQKLGGATNEKLFF
TGCGCCAGCCGCCAAAAGCTTGGTGGGGCAACTAATGAAAAACTGTTTTTT
>NA|TRBV12-3/TRBV12-4|TRBD1|TRBJ1-4
CASSRDRGYEKLFF
TGTGCCAGCAGTCGGGACAGGGGCTACGAAAAACTGTTTTTT
>few|TRBV18|TRBD1|TRBJ2-7
CASSPFPGGTYEQYF
TGTGCCAGCTCACCATTCCCAGGGGGAACCTACGAGCAGTACTTC
>NA|TRBV13|TRBD2|TRBJ2-7
CASGPRGRGIWEQYF
TGTGCCAGCGGGCCTCGCGGGAGGGGGATATGGGAGCAGTACTTC
>few|TRBV3-1|TRBD1|TRBJ1-1
CASARTGRITNTEAFF
TGTGCCAGCGCCAGGACAGGGAGGATTACGAACACTGAAGCTTTCTTT
>NA|TRBV28|NA|TRBJ2-4
CASRQGDIQYF
TGTGCCAGCAGACAGGGCGACATTCAGTACTTC
>NA|TRBV30|NA|TRBJ2-1
CASMRGQGVYNEQFF
TGTGCCTCAATGCGGGGGCAGGGGGTCTACAATGAGCAGTTCTTC
>few|TRBV20-1|NA|TRBJ2-1
CSARDSSPGEQFF
TGCAGTGCTAGAGATAGCTCCCCGGGTGAGCAGTTCTTC
>few|TRBV19|NA|TRBJ1-4
CASTSLFEVSDEKLFF
TGTGCCAGCACTTCGCTCTTTGAGGTTTCGGATGAAAAACTGTTTTTT
>few|TRBV5-1|TRBD2|TRBJ2-3
CASKAGALSTDTQYF
TGCGCCAGCAAAGCGGGGGCCCTAAGCACAGATACGCAGTATTTT
>few|TRBV7-8|NA|TRBJ2-3
CASSGRDGGTSTDTQYF
TGTGCCAGCAGCGGCAGAGACGGGGGTACTAGCACAGATACGCAGTATTTT
>NA|TRBV3-1|TRBD1|TRBJ2-7
CASSQDLAGQGSYEQYF
TGTGCCAGCAGCCAAGATCTTGCAGGACAGGGGTCCTACGAGCAGTACTTC
>few|TRBV7-8|NA|TRBJ1-2
CASSLGERGYGYTF
TGTGCCAGCAGCTTAGGGGAACGGGGCTATGGCTACACCTTC
>few|TRBV4-3|TRBD1|TRBJ2-7
CASSQAPGQGYEQYF
TGCGCCAGCAGCCAAGCCCCGGGACAGGGGTACGAGCAGTACTTC
>NA|TRBV6-6|TRBD2|TRBJ2-5
CASQGGSQETQYF
TGTGCCAGTCAGGGCGGGAGCCAAGAGACCCAGTACTTC
>NA|TRBV9|NA|TRBJ2-5
CASSSSGHAREETQYF
TGTGCCAGCAGTTCATCGGGACACGCGAGGGAAGAGACCCAGTACTTC
>few|TRBV6-2/TRBV6-3|NA|TRBJ2-7
CASSYGESGQAYEQYF
TGTGCCAGCAGTTACGGGGAGTCGGGACAAGCCTACGAGCAGTACTTC
>few|TRBV29-1|NA|TRBJ2-3
CSVRKGSTQATDTQYF
TGCAGCGTTCGAAAAGGCAGCACGCAGGCCACAGATACGCAGTATTTT
>many|TRBV4-2|NA|TRBJ1-2
CASSQDSKGGYGYTF
TGTGCCAGCAGCCAAGATAGTAAGGGTGGCTATGGCTACACCTTC
>few|TRBV24-1|NA|TRBJ2-5
CATSDWQGSETQYF
TGTGCCACCAGTGATTGGCAGGGTAGTGAGACCCAGTACTTC
>NA|TRBV9|NA|TRBJ2-2
CASNPPDTGELFF
TGTGCCAGCAACCCACCGGACACCGGGGAGCTGTTTTTT
>NA|TRBV5-1|NA|TRBJ2-7
CASSLDYREGREQYF
TGCGCCAGCAGCTTGGATTACAGGGAGGGACGCGAGCAGTACTTC
>few|TRBV7-9|TRBD2|TRBJ2-1
CASSSSSLAGALSIYNEQFF
TGTGCCAGCAGCTCTTCGAGTCTAGCGGGAGCCCTGTCAATTTACAATGAGCAGTTCTTC
>NA|TRBV12-3/TRBV12-4|NA|TRBJ2-7
CASLSGFTDEQYF
TGTGCCAGCCTAAGCGGGTTTACGGACGAGCAGTACTTC
>few|TRBV2|TRBD2|TRBJ2-7
CASRWGATSGRYEQYF
TGTGCCAGCAGATGGGGGGCGACTAGCGGGAGGTACGAGCAGTACTTC
>NA|TRBV14|NA|TRBJ2-1
CASSQVGDIEQFF
TGTGCCAGCAGCCAAGTGGGGGATATTGAGCAGTTCTTC
>NA|TRBV3-1|NA|TRBJ2-2
CASSSLGLANTGELFF
TGTGCCAGCAGCTCACTGGGGCTAGCAAACACCGGGGAGCTGTTTTTT
>NA|TRBV5-1|TRBD2|TRBJ2-2
CASSESRLAAYTGELFF
TGCGCCAGCAGCGAGAGCCGACTAGCGGCTTACACCGGGGAGCTGTTTTTT
>NA|TRBV14|NA|TRBJ2-7
CASSQVKGREQYF
TGTGCCAGCAGCCAAGTAAAAGGTAGAGAGCAGTACTTC
>NA|TRBV7-7|NA|TRBJ1-1
CASSVKQGTEAFF
TGTGCTAGCAGCGTAAAGCAGGGAACTGAAGCTTTCTTT
>NA|TRBV5-4|TRBD2|TRBJ2-1
CASSLVGLAGGPGDEQFF
TGTGCCAGCAGCTTGGTGGGACTAGCGGGAGGGCCAGGGGATGAGCAGTTCTTC
>few|TRBV7-9|NA|TRBJ1-1
CASSPRGGMNTEAFF
TGTGCCAGCAGCCCGCGGGGGGGGATGAACACTGAAGCTTTCTTT
>NA|TRBV30|TRBD1|TRBJ1-4
CAGQGTATNEKLFF
TGTGCCGGACAAGGGACAGCAACTAATGAAAAACTGTTTTTT
>many|TRBV12-3/TRBV12-4|TRBD2|TRBJ2-1
CASGLADNNEQFF
TGTGCCAGCGGACTAGCGGACAACAATGAGCAGTTCTTC
>NA|TRBV29-1|NA|TRBJ1-1
CSAQTVMNTEAFF
TGCAGCGCCCAGACGGTCATGAACACTGAAGCTTTCTTT
>few|TRBV7-9|TRBD1|TRBJ2-1
CASSGGQGRIDEQFF
TGTGCCAGCAGCGGGGGACAGGGGAGAATCGATGAGCAGTTCTTC
>many|TRBV24-1|NA|TRBJ2-3
CATSGDGYTDTQYF
TGTGCCACCAGTGGGGACGGCTACACAGATACGCAGTATTTT
>few|TRBV3-1|TRBD2|TRBJ2-3
CASSQELAGGPFEENTQYF
TGTGCCAGCAGCCAAGAGCTAGCGGGAGGGCCCTTCGAGGAGAATACGCAGTATTTT